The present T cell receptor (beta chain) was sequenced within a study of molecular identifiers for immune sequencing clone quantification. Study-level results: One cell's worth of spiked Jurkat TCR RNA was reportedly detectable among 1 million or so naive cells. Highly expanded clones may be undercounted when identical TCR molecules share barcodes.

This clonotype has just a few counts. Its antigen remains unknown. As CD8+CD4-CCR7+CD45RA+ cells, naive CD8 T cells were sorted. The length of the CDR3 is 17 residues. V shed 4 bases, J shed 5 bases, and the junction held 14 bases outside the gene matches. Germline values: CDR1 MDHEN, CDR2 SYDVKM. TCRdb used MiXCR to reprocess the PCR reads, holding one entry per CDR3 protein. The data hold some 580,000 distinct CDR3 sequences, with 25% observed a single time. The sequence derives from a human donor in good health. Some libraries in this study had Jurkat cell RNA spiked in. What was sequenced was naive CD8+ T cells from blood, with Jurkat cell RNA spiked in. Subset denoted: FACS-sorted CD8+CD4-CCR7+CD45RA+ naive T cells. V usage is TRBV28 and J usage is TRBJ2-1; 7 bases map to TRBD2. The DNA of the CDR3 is TGTGCCAGCAGTTCACGTATGGCTAGCGGAGTAAACAATGAGCAGTTCTTC. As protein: CASSSRMASGVNNEQFF.